This record covers a single T cell receptor beta chain. Sequencing used immunoSEQ multiplex PCR; TCRdb keeps in-frame clones, though not all of them. The data contain roughly 6,900 clones, roughly 73% of them seen just once; the ten biggest clones take up roughly 15%. Samples were taken several times over chemoradiotherapy. This sample is drawn from a study of chemoradiotherapy in HPV16-positive cancers. Background on the study: Two HPV16-positive patients' cells yielded candidate HPV-specific clones and common motifs.

This CDR3 comprises 15 residues. The V and J ends lost 0 bases and 5 bases, in that order; junction bases with no gene match: 5. Per germline, CDR1 GTSNPN and CDR2 SVGIG (reference sequence). The origin of this receptor is a human donor with HPV-associated anogenital cancer. J is TRBJ2-2 and V is TRBV30, with 8 bases fitting TRBD2. The material was obtained from a patient who underwent chemoradiotherapy. The CDR3, as DNA: TGTGCCTGGAGTGTAACGGGGGGGCCTACCGGGGAGCTGTTTTTT. Protein: CAWSVTGGPTGELFF.